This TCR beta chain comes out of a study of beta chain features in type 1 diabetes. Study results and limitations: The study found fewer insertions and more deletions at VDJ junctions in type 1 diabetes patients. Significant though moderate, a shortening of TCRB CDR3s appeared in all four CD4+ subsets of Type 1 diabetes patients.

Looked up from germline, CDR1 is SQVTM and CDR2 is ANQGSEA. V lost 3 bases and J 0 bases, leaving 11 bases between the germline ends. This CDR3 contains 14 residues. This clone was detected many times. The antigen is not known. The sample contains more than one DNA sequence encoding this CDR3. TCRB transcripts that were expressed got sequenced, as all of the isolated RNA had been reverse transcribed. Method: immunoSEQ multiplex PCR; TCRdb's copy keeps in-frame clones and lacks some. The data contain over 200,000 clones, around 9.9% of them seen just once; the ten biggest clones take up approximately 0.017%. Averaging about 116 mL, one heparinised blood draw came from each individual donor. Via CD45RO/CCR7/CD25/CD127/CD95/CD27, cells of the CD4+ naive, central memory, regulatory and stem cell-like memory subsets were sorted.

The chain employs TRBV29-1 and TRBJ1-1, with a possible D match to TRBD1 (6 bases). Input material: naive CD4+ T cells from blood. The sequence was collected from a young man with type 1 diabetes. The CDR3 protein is CSVETGTMNTEAFF. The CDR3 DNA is TGCAGCGTTGAGACAGGAACCATGAACACTGAAGCTTTCTTT.